This entry describes one TCR beta chain. This entry comes from a study of blood T cell repertoires in COVID-19. On the study more broadly: PBMCs, B-cell-depleted T cells, or T cells provided the cDNA or gDNA that made up the material.

Germline CDR1 reads MNHEY; CDR2 reads SVGAGI. V was shortened by 5 bases and J by 4 bases, with 11 bases between the two germline ends. There are 13 residues in the CDR3. Sequenced by immunoSEQ multiplex PCR; TCRdb stores in-frame clones only, minus some. The data contain 60,000 to 70,000 clones, roughly 85% of them singletons. The chain links TRBV6-5 to TRBJ1-2; no reliable D call. This clonotype was sampled from a woman in her sixties with acute or convalescent COVID-19. What was sequenced was peripheral blood. This CDR3 reads CASSKTAIYGYTF. For the CDR3, the DNA is TGTGCCAGCAGTAAAACCGCGATCTATGGCTACACCTTC.